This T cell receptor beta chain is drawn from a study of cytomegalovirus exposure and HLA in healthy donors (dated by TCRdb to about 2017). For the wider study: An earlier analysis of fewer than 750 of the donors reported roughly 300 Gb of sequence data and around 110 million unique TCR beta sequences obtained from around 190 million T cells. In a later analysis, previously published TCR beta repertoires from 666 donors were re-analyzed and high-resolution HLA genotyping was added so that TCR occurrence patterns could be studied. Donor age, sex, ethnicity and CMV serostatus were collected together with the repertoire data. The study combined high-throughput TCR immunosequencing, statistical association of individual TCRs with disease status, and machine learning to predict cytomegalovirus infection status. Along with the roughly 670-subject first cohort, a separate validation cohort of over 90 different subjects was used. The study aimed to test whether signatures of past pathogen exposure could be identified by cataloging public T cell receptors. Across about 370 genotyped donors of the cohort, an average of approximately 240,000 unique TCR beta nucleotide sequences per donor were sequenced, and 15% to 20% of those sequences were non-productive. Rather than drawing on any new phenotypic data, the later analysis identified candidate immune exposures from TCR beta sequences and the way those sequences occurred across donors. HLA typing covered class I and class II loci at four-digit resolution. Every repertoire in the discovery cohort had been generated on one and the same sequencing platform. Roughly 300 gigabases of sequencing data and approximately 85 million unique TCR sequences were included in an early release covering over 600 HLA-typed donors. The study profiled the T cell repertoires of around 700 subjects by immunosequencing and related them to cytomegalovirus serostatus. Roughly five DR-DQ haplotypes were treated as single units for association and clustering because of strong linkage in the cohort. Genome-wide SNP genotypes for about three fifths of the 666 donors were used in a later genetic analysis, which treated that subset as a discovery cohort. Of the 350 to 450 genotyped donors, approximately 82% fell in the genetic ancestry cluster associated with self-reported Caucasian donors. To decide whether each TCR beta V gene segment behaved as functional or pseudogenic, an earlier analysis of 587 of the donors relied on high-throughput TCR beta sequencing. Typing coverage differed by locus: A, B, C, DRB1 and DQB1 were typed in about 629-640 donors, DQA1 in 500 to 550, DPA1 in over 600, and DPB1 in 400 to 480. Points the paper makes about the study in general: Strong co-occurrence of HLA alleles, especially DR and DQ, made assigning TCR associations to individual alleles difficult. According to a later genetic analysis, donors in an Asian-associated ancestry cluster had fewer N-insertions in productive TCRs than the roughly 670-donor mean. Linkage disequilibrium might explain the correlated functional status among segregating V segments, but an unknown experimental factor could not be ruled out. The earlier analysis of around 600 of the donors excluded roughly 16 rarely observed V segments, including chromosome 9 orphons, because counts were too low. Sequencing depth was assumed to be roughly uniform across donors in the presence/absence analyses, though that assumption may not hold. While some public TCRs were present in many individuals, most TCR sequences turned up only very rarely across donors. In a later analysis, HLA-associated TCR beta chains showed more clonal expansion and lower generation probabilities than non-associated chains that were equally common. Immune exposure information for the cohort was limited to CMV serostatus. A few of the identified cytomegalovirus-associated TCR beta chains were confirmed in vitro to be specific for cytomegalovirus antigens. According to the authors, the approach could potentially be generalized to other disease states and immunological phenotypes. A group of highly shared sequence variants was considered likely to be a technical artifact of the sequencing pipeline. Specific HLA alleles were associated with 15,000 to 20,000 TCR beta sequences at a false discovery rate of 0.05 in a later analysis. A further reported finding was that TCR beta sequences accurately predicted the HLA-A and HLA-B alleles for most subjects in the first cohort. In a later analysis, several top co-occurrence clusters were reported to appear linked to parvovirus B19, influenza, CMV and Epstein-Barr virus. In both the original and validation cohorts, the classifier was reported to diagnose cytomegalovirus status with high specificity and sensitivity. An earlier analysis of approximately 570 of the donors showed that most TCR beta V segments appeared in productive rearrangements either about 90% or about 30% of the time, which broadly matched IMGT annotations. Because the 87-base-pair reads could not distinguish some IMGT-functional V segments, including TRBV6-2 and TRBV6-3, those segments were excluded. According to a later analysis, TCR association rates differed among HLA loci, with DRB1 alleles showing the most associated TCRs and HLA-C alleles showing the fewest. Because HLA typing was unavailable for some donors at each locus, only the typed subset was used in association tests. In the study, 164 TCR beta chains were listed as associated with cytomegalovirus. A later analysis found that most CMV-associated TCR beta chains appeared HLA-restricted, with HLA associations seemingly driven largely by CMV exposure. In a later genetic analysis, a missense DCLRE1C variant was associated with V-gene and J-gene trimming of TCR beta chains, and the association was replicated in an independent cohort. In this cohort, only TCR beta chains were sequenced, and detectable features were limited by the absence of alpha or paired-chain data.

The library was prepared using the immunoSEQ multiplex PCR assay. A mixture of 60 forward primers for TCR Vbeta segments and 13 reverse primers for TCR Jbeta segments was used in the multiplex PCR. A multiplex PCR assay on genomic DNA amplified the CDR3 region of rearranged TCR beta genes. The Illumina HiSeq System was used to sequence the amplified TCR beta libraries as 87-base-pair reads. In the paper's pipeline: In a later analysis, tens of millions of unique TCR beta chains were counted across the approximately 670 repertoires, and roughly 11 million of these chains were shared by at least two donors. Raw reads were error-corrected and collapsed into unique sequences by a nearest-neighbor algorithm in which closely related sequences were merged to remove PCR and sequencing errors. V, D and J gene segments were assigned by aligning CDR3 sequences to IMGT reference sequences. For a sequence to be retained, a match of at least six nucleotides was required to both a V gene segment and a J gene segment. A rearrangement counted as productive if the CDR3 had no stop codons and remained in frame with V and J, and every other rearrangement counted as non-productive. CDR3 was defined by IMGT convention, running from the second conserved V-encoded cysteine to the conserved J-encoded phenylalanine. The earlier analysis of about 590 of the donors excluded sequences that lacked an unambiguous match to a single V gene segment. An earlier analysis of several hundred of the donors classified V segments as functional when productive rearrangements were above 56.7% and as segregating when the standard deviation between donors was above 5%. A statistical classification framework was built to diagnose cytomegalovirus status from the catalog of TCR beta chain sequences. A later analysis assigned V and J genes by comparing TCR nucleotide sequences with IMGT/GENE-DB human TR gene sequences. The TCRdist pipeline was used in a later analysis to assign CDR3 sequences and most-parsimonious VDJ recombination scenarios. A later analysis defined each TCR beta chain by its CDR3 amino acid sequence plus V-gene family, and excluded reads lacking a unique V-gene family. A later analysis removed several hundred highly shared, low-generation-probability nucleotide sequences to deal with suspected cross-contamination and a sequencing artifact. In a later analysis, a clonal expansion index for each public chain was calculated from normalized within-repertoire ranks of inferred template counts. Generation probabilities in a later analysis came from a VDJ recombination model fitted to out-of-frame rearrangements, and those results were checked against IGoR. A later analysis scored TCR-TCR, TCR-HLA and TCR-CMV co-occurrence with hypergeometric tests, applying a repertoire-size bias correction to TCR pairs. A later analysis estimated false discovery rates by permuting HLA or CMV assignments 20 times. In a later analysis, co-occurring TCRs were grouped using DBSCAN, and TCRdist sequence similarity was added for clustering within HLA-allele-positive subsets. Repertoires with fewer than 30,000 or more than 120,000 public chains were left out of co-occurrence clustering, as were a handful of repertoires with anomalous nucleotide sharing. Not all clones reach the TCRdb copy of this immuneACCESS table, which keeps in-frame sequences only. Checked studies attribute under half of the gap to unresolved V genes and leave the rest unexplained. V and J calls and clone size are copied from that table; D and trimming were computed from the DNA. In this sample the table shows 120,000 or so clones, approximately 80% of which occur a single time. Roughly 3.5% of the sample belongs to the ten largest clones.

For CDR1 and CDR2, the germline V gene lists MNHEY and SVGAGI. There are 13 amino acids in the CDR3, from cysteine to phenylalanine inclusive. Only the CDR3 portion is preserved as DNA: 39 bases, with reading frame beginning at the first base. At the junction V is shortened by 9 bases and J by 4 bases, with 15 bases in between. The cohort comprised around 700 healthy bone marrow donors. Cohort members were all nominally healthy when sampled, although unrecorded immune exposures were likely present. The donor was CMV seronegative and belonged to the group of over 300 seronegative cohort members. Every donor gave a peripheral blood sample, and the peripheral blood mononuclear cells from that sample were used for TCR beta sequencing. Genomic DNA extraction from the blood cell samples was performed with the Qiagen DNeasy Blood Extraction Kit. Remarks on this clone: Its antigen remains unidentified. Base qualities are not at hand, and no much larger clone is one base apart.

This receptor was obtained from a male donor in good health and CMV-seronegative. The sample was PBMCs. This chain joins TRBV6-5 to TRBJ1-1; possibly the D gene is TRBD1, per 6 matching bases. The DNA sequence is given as TGTGCCAGTCTTCAGGGGACGGGCACTGAAGCTTTCTTT. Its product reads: CASLQGTGTEAFF.